One sample yielded the 9 T cell receptor beta chains listed below, sequenced in a study of T cells in Graves' hyperthyroidism and ophthalmopathy. Amplified TCR beta CDR3 regions derived from RNA transcripts. HTBI primers were used for first-round RT-PCR of the TCR CDR3. MiXCR was run by TCRdb on the multiplex PCR reads, yielding one entry per CDR3 protein. The table lists 490,000 or so distinct CDR3 sequences, less than 25% of them singletons. Material for sequencing was blood. Receptors were obtained from a woman in her seventies with Graves' ophthalmopathy.

This chain connects TRBV4-1 to TRBJ1-4, with D possibly being TRBD1 (5 bases). Trimming took 4 bases from V and 0 from J, leaving 15 bases between them. The CDR3 runs 17 residues. Germline loops: CDR1 MGHRA, CDR2 YSYEKL. The CDR3 region is CASSPEVGRPTNEKLFF. In DNA form, the CDR3 reads TGCGCCAGCAGCCCAGAGGTGGGACGACCAACTAATGAAAAACTGTTTTTT.

This clonotype was observed at least ten times. The chain recombines TRBV6-2 or TRBV6-3 with TRBJ1-2, with unresolved D. CDR3 size: 13 residues. V lost 7 bases, J lost 5 bases, and 14 bases lay in between. Germline loops: CDR1 MNHEY, CDR2 SVGEGT. The CDR3: CASTPSRWYGYTF. The DNA for the CDR3 is TGTGCCAGCACTCCGAGCAGATGGTATGGCTACACCTTC.

This clonotype was counted a few times. The genes are TRBV12-3 or TRBV12-4 and TRBJ2-5, with 7 bases aligning to TRBD2. J was trimmed by 6 bases and V by 6 bases; bases with no gene match: 19. The CDR3 covers 17 residues. CDR3 DNA: TGTGCCAGCAGCCAAGAAGGGGAGGCGGGGGATGGGCAGACCCAGTACTTC. It is translated as CASSQEGEAGDGQTQYF.

J is TRBJ2-7 and V is TRBV6-1; the D gene is possibly TRBD1 (6 bases). The V gene's germline CDR1 is MNHNS and CDR2 SASEGT. This CDR3 has 14 residues. Trimming cost V 6 bases and J 4 bases, with 16 bases left between them. CDR3 DNA: TGTGCCAGCAGACGGACAGCTTACCTTTACGAGCAGTACTTC. This codes for CASRRTAYLYEQYF.

The rearrangement uses TRBV20-1 and TRBJ1-5, with D possibly TRBD1 on 6 matching bases. Trimming removed 2 bases from V and 0 bases from J, with 14 bases in between. Germline-derived CDR1 and CDR2 are DFQATT and SNEGSKA (reference sequence). The CDR3 loop spans 16 amino acids. As DNA, the CDR3 is TGCAGTGCTAGACTTAGTGGACAGTTTAGCAATCAGCCCCAGCATTTT. Amino acid sequence: CSARLSGQFSNQPQHF.

The chain recombines TRBV7-2 with TRBJ2-3, with TRBD2 identical over 9 bases. Trimming at V came to 4 bases and at J to 7 bases, leaving 9 bases not matched to a gene. The CDR3 sequence is 15 residues long. Germline V lookup: CDR1 SGHTA, CDR2 FQGNSA. CDR3 region: CASSSPVTSGYTQYF. The CDR3 nucleotides read TGTGCCAGCAGCTCCCCCGTAACTAGCGGGTATACGCAGTATTTT.

In its sample, this clonotype was seen a few times. The chain uses TRBV9 and TRBJ2-7; 7 nucleotides agree with TRBD2. V shed 0 bases, J shed 3 bases, and the junction held 6 bases outside the gene matches. Germline V lookup: CDR1 SGDLS, CDR2 YYNGEE. The CDR3 loop spans 15 amino acids. The CDR3, as DNA: TGTGCCAGCAGCGTAGGGGAGGGCCAGTTCTACGAGCAGTACTTC. Its protein is CASSVGEGQFYEQYF. Full variable domain (missing parts from reference TRBV9 and TRBJ2-7): DSGVTQTPKHLITATGQRVTLRCSPRSGDLSVYWYQQSLDQGLQFLIQYYNGEERAKGNILERFSAQQFPDLHSELNLSSLELGDSALYFCASSVGEGQFYEQYFGPGTRLTVT.

This clonotype was seen a few times. V and J are TRBV10-3 and TRBJ1-6, with a tentative D call TRBD1 (5 bases). Between the trimmed V and J ends, which lost 4 bases and 6 bases, there was a span of 13 bases. The CDR3 runs 15 residues. Looked up from germline, CDR1 is ENHRY and CDR2 is SYGVKD. Written as DNA, the CDR3 is TGTGCCATCAGTGTCAGGGTGGATTCTAATTCACCCCTCCACTTT. It codes for CAISVRVDSNSPLHF.

This clonotype was counted ten times or more. The rearrangement uses TRBV12-3 or TRBV12-4 and TRBJ2-2, with TRBD1 as a possible D gene (6 bases). This CDR3 region has 16 residues. Between the trimmed V and J ends, which lost 3 bases and 1 base, there was a span of 12 bases. In DNA, the CDR3 is TGTGCCAGCAGTTTTTGGCCGACAGGGAACACCGGGGAGCTGTTTTTT. Its translation is CASSFWPTGNTGELFF.